This is a list of T cell receptor beta chains from one sample in a study of T cell repertoires in cytomegalovirus infection. Antigen specificity for these receptors is unknown. TCRdb reprocessed the reads with MiXCR, giving one entry per CDR3 protein. The sample lists about 890,000 distinct CDR3 sequences, roughly 30% occurring once. Specimen: cultured CD8+ T cells from PBMCs, collected from culture after CMV antigen stimulation. Every receptor here comes from a human donor in good health (CMV status not recorded). Some clones in this sample may be carry-over from other donors' samples. Each CDR3 is given with its conserved first and last residue. The order of the fields is clone size, D gene, J gene, V gene, CDR3 protein, CDR3 DNA. A D gene is named only where the DNA matches it firmly. Part of the rows lack a size; the others show once, few, many or a class for expanded clones.

>few|-|TRBJ1-2|TRBV27
CASRTKGTDGEGDYGYTF
TGTGCCAGCAGAACCAAGGGTACCGACGGGGAGGGGGACTATGGCTACACCTTC
>-|-|TRBJ1-2|TRBV24-1
CATSDSTEVYGYTF
TGTGCCACCAGTGATTCGACAGAAGTCTATGGCTACACCTTC
>-|-|TRBJ2-3|TRBV5-4
CATSLVTDYPDTQYF
TGTGCCACCAGCTTGGTAACTGACTACCCAGATACGCAGTATTTT
>few|-|TRBJ1-2|TRBV7-8
CASSLSFVGGNGYTF
TGTGCCAGCAGCTTAAGTTTCGTCGGGGGTAATGGCTACACCTTC
>few|TRBD1|TRBJ2-7|TRBV7-9
CASIHWDSQSYEQYF
TGTGCCAGCATCCACTGGGACAGCCAATCCTACGAGCAGTACTTC
>few|TRBD2|TRBJ2-7|TRBV7-2
CASSSLQRGPSYEQYF
TGTGCCAGCAGCTCCCTCCAGCGGGGGCCCTCCTACGAGCAGTACTTC
>many|TRBD1|TRBJ2-2|TRBV7-8
CASSPDRGGSIGELFF
TGTGCCAGCAGCCCAGACAGGGGGGGATCTATCGGGGAGCTGTTTTTT
>few|-|TRBJ1-5|TRBV6-1
CASSARQELYSNQPQHF
TGTGCCAGCAGTGCACGTCAGGAGCTCTATAGCAATCAGCCCCAGCATTTT
>-|-|TRBJ2-2|TRBV27
CASKGQANTGELFF
TGTGCCAGCAAGGGGCAAGCGAACACCGGGGAGCTGTTTTTT
>few|TRBD1|TRBJ1-4|TRBV11-3
CASSFSPQGEGNEKLFF
TGTGCCAGCAGCTTCTCTCCACAGGGGGAGGGTAATGAAAAACTGTTTTTT
>few|-|TRBJ1-5|TRBV6-1
CARPGLHSNQPQHF
TGTGCCAGACCGGGTCTTCATAGCAATCAGCCCCAGCATTTT
>few|TRBD1|TRBJ2-3|TRBV15
CATSRQTGNPADTQYF
TGTGCCACCAGCAGACAGACAGGGAATCCCGCAGATACGCAGTATTTT
>-|-|TRBJ1-1|TRBV10-3
CAISELRDNEAFF
TGTGCCATCAGTGAGCTCCGGGACAATGAAGCTTTCTTT
>-|-|TRBJ2-1|TRBV6-8
CASSIRPSDEQFF
TGTGCCAGCAGTATCCGACCGAGCGATGAGCAGTTCTTC
>many|TRBD2|TRBJ2-3|TRBV7-6
CASREGLTDTQYF
TGTGCCTCAAGGGAGGGGTTAACAGATACGCAGTATTTT
>-|-|TRBJ2-3|TRBV10-3
CAISEYGNTDTQYF
TGTGCCATCAGTGAGTATGGGAACACAGATACGCAGTATTTT
>few|TRBD2|TRBJ2-1|TRBV15
CATSGGGASYNEQFF
TGTGCCACCAGCGGCGGGGGGGCGTCCTACAATGAGCAGTTCTTC
>-|-|TRBJ1-5|TRBV6-1
CASRDPPGRYSNQPQHF
TGTGCCAGCAGAGACCCACCGGGACGATATAGCAATCAGCCCCAGCATTTT
>many|TRBD1|TRBJ2-7|TRBV7-2
CASSLAAGGRYEQYF
TGTGCCAGCAGCTTAGCGGCAGGGGGTAGGTACGAGCAGTACTTC
>many|-|TRBJ2-1|TRBV7-2
CASSFTSSNEQFF
TGTGCCAGCAGTTTTACTAGTAGCAATGAGCAGTTCTTC
>many|TRBD1|TRBJ1-4|TRBV7-9
CASSLAETGEINEKLFF
TGTGCCAGCAGCTTAGCTGAGACAGGGGAGATAAATGAAAAACTGTTTTTT
>many|TRBD1|TRBJ2-1|TRBV27
CASNPSSAVRGGDEQFF
TGTGCCAGCAATCCCTCATCGGCAGTTAGAGGGGGCGATGAGCAGTTCTTC
>few|-|TRBJ2-5|TRBV19
CASSLGGGWNQETQYF
TGTGCCAGCTCCCTGGGTGGGGGTTGGAACCAAGAGACCCAGTACTTC
>-|TRBD1|TRBJ2-1|TRBV5-1
CASSLEGARVNEQFF
TGCGCCAGCAGCTTGGAGGGGGCCAGGGTCAATGAGCAGTTCTTC
>-|-|TRBJ2-7|TRBV3-1
CASSQAGQTYEQYF
TGTGCCAGCAGCCAAGCAGGACAGACCTACGAGCAGTACTTC
>-|TRBD1|TRBJ1-2|TRBV12-3/TRBV12-4
CASSLGGETGYYGYTF
TGTGCCAGCAGTTTAGGGGGGGAGACAGGGTACTATGGCTACACCTTC
>-|-|TRBJ2-2|TRBV28
CASTPTASNTGELFF
TGTGCCAGCACCCCGACAGCCTCGAACACCGGGGAGCTGTTTTTT
>few|-|TRBJ1-1|TRBV5-1
CASSSTRWPNTEAFF
TGCGCCAGCAGCTCAACCAGATGGCCAAACACTGAAGCTTTCTTT
>-|-|TRBJ2-1|TRBV18
CASSQVAQGSYNEQFF
TGTGCCAGCTCACAAGTGGCCCAGGGCTCCTACAATGAGCAGTTCTTC
>few|-|TRBJ1-5|TRBV6-4
CASSELGSGSNQPQHF
TGTGCCAGCAGTGAGTTAGGGTCAGGGAGCAATCAGCCCCAGCATTTT
>few|TRBD1|TRBJ2-7|TRBV29-1
CSVSLDRGGYEQYF
TGCAGCGTTTCCTTAGACAGGGGTGGATACGAGCAGTACTTC
>-|-|TRBJ2-3|TRBV10-1
CASSAGAADTQYF
TGCGCCAGCAGTGCGGGGGCCGCAGATACGCAGTATTTT
>-|TRBD2|TRBJ2-1|TRBV7-4
CASTLGGVPYNEQFF
TGTGCCAGCACCCTGGGAGGGGTCCCCTACAATGAGCAGTTCTTC
>few|TRBD2|TRBJ2-3|TRBV6-1
CASGEAGGTDTQYF
TGTGCCAGCGGAGAAGCGGGGGGCACAGATACGCAGTATTTT
>-|TRBD1|TRBJ1-4|TRBV23-1
CASSHWDRNEKLFF
TGCGCCAGCAGTCATTGGGACAGAAATGAAAAACTGTTTTTT
>-|-|TRBJ1-2|TRBV2
CASRQQGTRYGYTF
TGTGCCAGCAGGCAACAAGGGACGCGTTATGGCTACACCTTC
>many|-|TRBJ2-7|TRBV7-2
CASSIGTPSYEQYF
TGTGCCAGCAGCATCGGGACACCGTCCTACGAGCAGTACTTC
>-|-|TRBJ1-4|TRBV27
CASSLTSRGATRMENEKLFF
TGTGCCAGCAGTTTAACGAGTAGGGGGGCTACTCGGATGGAGAATGAAAAACTGTTTTTT
>many|-|TRBJ1-1|TRBV6-1
CASTLALNTEAFF
TGTGCCAGCACCCTTGCACTGAACACTGAAGCTTTCTTT
>-|-|TRBJ2-2|TRBV6-2/TRBV6-3
CASTDFANTGELFF
TGTGCCAGTACAGATTTTGCGAACACCGGGGAGCTGTTTTTT
>few|-|TRBJ1-1|TRBV25-1
CASSGADLEAFF
TGTGCCAGCAGTGGGGCGGACCTTGAAGCTTTCTTT
>-|TRBD1|TRBJ2-2|TRBV6-2/TRBV6-3
CASSYNQRQGKPKRTGELFF
TGTGCCAGCAGTTATAATCAGAGACAGGGGAAACCAAAGAGAACCGGGGAGCTGTTTTTT
>many|TRBD2|TRBJ2-7|TRBV7-6
CASSSSGGTYEQYF
TGTGCCAGCAGCTCCTCGGGGGGTACCTACGAGCAGTACTTC
>-|-|TRBJ1-1|TRBV12-3/TRBV12-4
CASSFDEELMNTEAFF
TGTGCCAGCAGTTTTGATGAGGAACTCATGAACACTGAAGCTTTCTTT
>-|-|TRBJ2-4|TRBV20-1
CSAQQATKNIQYF
TGCAGTGCTCAACAGGCAACCAAAAACATTCAGTACTTC
>-|-|TRBJ2-1|TRBV11-2
CASSLLYDEQFF
TGTGCCAGCAGCTTACTTTATGATGAGCAGTTCTTC
>many|TRBD2|TRBJ2-1|TRBV6-5
CASSFTSGVYNEQFF
TGTGCCAGCAGTTTTACTAGCGGGGTTTACAATGAGCAGTTCTTC
>many|TRBD2|TRBJ2-5|TRBV7-2
CASRNRRGLGETQYF
TGTGCCAGCAGAAATCGGCGGGGGTTGGGAGAGACCCAGTACTTC
>many|TRBD2|TRBJ2-1|TRBV6-2/TRBV6-3
CASSYSLGLAGGYNEQFF
TGTGCCAGCAGTTACTCTTTAGGCCTAGCGGGGGGCTACAATGAGCAGTTCTTC
>-|TRBD1|TRBJ2-3|TRBV6-2/TRBV6-3
CASSQMTTGALDTQYF
TGTGCCAGCAGTCAAATGACGACAGGGGCCCTAGATACGCAGTATTTT
>many|TRBD2|TRBJ2-5|TRBV11-2
CASSSGGALETQYF
TGTGCCAGCAGCAGCGGGGGGGCTTTAGAGACCCAGTACTTC
>-|TRBD1|TRBJ2-2|TRBV6-5
CASRGTGNTGELFF
TGTGCCAGCAGGGGGACAGGGAACACCGGGGAGCTGTTTTTT
>-|TRBD1|TRBJ1-1|TRBV4-1
CASSLGTGVANTEAFF
TGCGCCAGCAGCCTCGGGACAGGGGTTGCAAACACTGAAGCTTTCTTT
>-|-|TRBJ2-1|TRBV4-2
CASSPRTGADEQFF
TGTGCCAGCAGCCCCAGGACCGGGGCCGATGAGCAGTTCTTC
>-|-|TRBJ2-2|TRBV7-6
CASSATDTGELFF
TGTGCTAGCAGCGCGACAGACACCGGGGAGCTGTTTTTT
>-|-|TRBJ1-1|TRBV7-9
CASSLVGEIEAFF
TGTGCCAGCAGCTTAGTGGGAGAGATTGAAGCTTTCTTT